The 6 T cell receptor beta chains below all came from one sample that was sequenced in a study of blood T cell repertoires in COVID-19 (TCRdb year 2020). Library generation was performed with the immunoSEQ multiplex PCR assay. Not all clones reach the TCRdb copy of this immuneACCESS table, which keeps in-frame sequences only. Checked studies attribute under half of the gap to unresolved V genes and leave the rest unexplained. The sample table holds about 40,000 clones, of which roughly nine tenths were seen once. Roughly a fifth of the sample is held by the ten biggest clonotypes. What was sequenced was peripheral blood. Source of these receptors: a man aged 50-60 years in a cohort sampled during active COVID-19.

V and J are TRBV11-3 and TRBJ2-1; 8 bases fit TRBD2. The CDR3 contains 17 residues. Germline assignment: CDR1 SGHNT and CDR2 YENEEA. The ends lost 5 bases at V and 0 bases at J; junction bases unmatched: 9. The CDR3 sequence: CASSPPLAASSYNEQFF. The CDR3 DNA follows: TGTGCCAGCAGCCCACCACTAGCGGCCAGCTCCTACAATGAGCAGTTCTTC.

The CDR3, as DNA: TGTGCCAGCTCACCAACGGACAGCCCAGGGGCGCAGTATTTT. Translated: CASSPTDSPGAQYF. This chain links TRBV18 with TRBJ2-3, with a weak D call TRBD1 (6 bases). Trimming pared 2 bases from V and 10 bases from J, leaving 16 bases between. The germline V gene has CDR1 KGHSH and CDR2 LQKENI. The CDR3 is 14 residues long.

V gene TRBV18 combines with J gene TRBJ2-7; D possibly corresponds to TRBD2 (5 bases). Per germline, CDR1 KGHSH and CDR2 LQKENI. This CDR3 is built from 14 residues. V was pared by 1 base and J by 5 bases, with 12 bases between. CDR3 sequence reads: CASSPRRERDEQYF. CDR3 bases: TGTGCCAGCTCACCACGTCGGGAACGGGACGAGCAGTACTTC.

This clone has only one observation. The gene calls are TRBV10-2 and TRBJ1-4, with D tentatively TRBD1 (6 bases). The V gene's germline CDR1 is WSHSY and CDR2 SAAADI. The CDR3 runs 13 residues. Trimming removed 8 bases at V and 8 bases at J, with 15 bases between. CDR3: CASGEGVREKLFF. The CDR3 nucleotides read TGCGCCAGCGGGGAGGGGGTTCGGGAAAAACTGTTTTTT.

CDR3 region: CASSLLSDRVYLNQPQHF. The CDR3 DNA reads TGTGCCAGCAGCTTATTATCGGACAGGGTTTACCTCAATCAGCCCCAGCATTTT. V usage is TRBV5-8 and J usage is TRBJ1-5; the match to TRBD1 covers 8 bases. Trimming at V came to 2 bases and at J to 3 bases, leaving 13 bases not matched to a gene. The CDR3 is 18 residues long. From germline, CDR1 is SGHTS and CDR2 YDEGEE. The entire variable domain, with the rest obtained from reference TRBV5-8 and TRBJ1-5, is as follows: EAGVTQSPTHLIKTRGQQATLRCSPISGHTSVYWYQQALGLGLQFLLWYDEGEERNRGNFPPRFSGRQFPNYSSELNVNALELEDSALYLCASSLLSDRVYLNQPQHFGDGTRLSIL.

By share of the sample, this clone is medium-sized (0.01 to 0.1%). The V gene is TRBV27, the J gene TRBJ2-5, with TRBD2 identical over 7 bases. CDR1 is MNHEY, CDR2 SMNVEV, per germline (reference sequence). CDR3 length: 14 amino acids. Trimming cost V 4 bases and J 1 base; bases outside gene matches: 3. The CDR3 spells CASSWSGTQETQYF. The DNA for the CDR3 is TGTGCCAGCAGTTGGAGCGGGACCCAAGAGACCCAGTACTTC.